The next 16 T cell receptor beta chains were all read from a single sample in a study of T-cell memory formation after mild COVID-19. TCRdb analysed the 5' RACE reads with MiXCR anew, one entry per CDR3 protein. Counted here are 92,000 or so distinct CDR3 sequences, less than 15% occurring once; the ten biggest clones make up about 26%. The material sequenced was PBMCs or a T cell subset sorted from them (not recorded which). All receptors derive from an adult woman who had mild COVID-19 (a few samples of this study predate the infection). Cell type and time point are not known.

The V and J genes are TRBV30 and TRBJ2-7; TRBD1 matches at 9 bases. The CDR3 spans 16 residues. Germline V gives CDR1 GTSNPN, CDR2 SVGIG (reference sequence). Germline trimming cut 1 base from V and 4 bases from J; bases unmatched to any gene: 11. As DNA, the CDR3 is TGTGCCTGGAGTGGTACAGGGGGCGCTTCTCCATACGAGCAGTACTTC. Translated, it gives CAWSGTGGASPYEQYF.

This sequence joins TRBV15 and TRBJ1-2; 12 positions match TRBD1. V dropped 5 bases and J dropped 7; count of bases not matched to a gene: 17. Germline-derived CDR1 and CDR2 are LNHNV and YYDKDF (reference sequence). CDR3 length: 18 amino acids. CDR3 region: CATSGQGQGATIWSGYTF. In nucleotides, the CDR3 is TGTGCCACCAGCGGACAGGGACAGGGGGCGACTATTTGGAGTGGCTACACCTTC. Drawing the rest from reference TRBV15 and TRBJ1-2, the complete variable domain is DAMVIQNPRYQVTQFGKPVTLSCSQTLNHNVMYWYQQKSSQAPKLLFHYYDKDFNNEADTPDNFQSRRPNTSFCFLDIRSPGLGDTAMYLCATSGQGQGATIWSGYTFGSGTRLTVV.

This chain uses TRBV5-6 with TRBJ2-3, with TRBD1 identical over 9 bases. Trimming at V came to 4 bases and at J to 2 bases, leaving 8 bases not matched to a gene. From germline, CDR1 is SGHDT and CDR2 YYEEEE. This CDR3 comprises 16 residues. The CDR3 here is CASSTAGTGNTDTQYF. The CDR3 DNA sequence: TGTGCCAGCAGCACTGCCGGGACAGGGAACACAGATACGCAGTATTTT.

The V gene is TRBV6-6, the J gene TRBJ2-1; TRBD1 matches at 7 bases. Germline values: CDR1 MNHNY, CDR2 SVGAGI (reference sequence). This CDR3 contains 13 residues. After removal of 2 bases from V and 12 bases from J, the junction contained 7 bases not matched to a gene. The CDR3 DNA follows: TGTGCCAGCAGTTACACAACAGGGGATGGGCAGTTCTTC. Protein product: CASSYTTGDGQFF.

This chain connects TRBV20-1 to TRBJ1-2; 9 bases line up with TRBD1. The germline gives CDR1 DFQATT, CDR2 SNEGSKA (reference sequence). With 6 bases clipped from V and 5 bases from J, the junction kept 7 bases outside the gene matches. The CDR3 is 13 amino acids. CDR3 nucleotides: TGCAGTGCCCCACAGGGGGCGGGATATGGCTACACCTTC. Encoded protein: CSAPQGAGYGYTF.

The gene calls are TRBV28 and TRBJ2-7, with a weak D call TRBD1 (5 bases). Per the germline V gene, CDR1 is MDHEN and CDR2 is SYDVKM. The CDR3 runs 13 residues. V was cut by 5 bases and J by 6 bases, with 14 bases left in between. The CDR3 coding sequence is TGTGCCAGCAGTGACAGTCGGTCTGGCGAGCAGTACTTC. Translated, it gives CASSDSRSGEQYF.

This chain joins TRBV12-3 or TRBV12-4 and TRBJ1-1; TRBD1 matches 7 bases. V trimming: 5 bases; J trimming: 5 bases; junction bases outside the gene matches: 11. This CDR3 has 15 residues. The CDR3 coding sequence is TGTGCCAGCAGTCCCCCCGGGACAGTTACGACTGAAGCTTTCTTT. It codes for CASSPPGTVTTEAFF.

J is TRBJ2-5 and V is TRBV7-3, with 7 bases fitting TRBD2. The CDR3 runs 16 residues. Germline CDR1 is SGHTA and CDR2 is FQGTGA. The junction had 9 bases not matched to a gene; V was cut back by 1 base and J by 4 bases. This CDR3 is CASSLMTSRLGETQYF. The CDR3 DNA sequence: TGTGCCAGCAGCTTAATGACTAGCCGGCTGGGAGAGACCCAGTACTTC.

The chain is built from TRBV19 and TRBJ2-7; 8 nucleotides match TRBD2. The V and J ends lost 6 bases and 5 bases, in that order; junction bases with no gene match: 6. The length of the CDR3 is 13 residues. Germline assignment: CDR1 LNHDA and CDR2 SQIVND (reference sequence). The CDR3 coding sequence is TGTGCCAGTAGATACGGGACTAGTGACGAGCAGTACTTC. This translates into CASRYGTSDEQYF.

This clonotype has a count of ten or more. V usage is TRBV5-1 and J usage is TRBJ1-2; tentative D call: TRBD1 (6 bases). The CDR3 length is 14 residues. V shed 2 bases and J shed 6 bases, with 14 bases lying between them. Per the germline V gene, CDR1 is SGHRS and CDR2 is YFSETQ. CDR3 protein: CASSLLQGGDGYTF. CDR3 coding DNA: TGCGCCAGCAGCTTACTACAGGGTGGTGATGGCTACACCTTC.

There are a few counts of this clonotype. The chain combines TRBV7-9 with TRBJ2-6, with a weak D call TRBD1 (6 bases). Germline CDR1 is SEHNR and CDR2 is FQNEAQ (reference sequence). This CDR3 is 15 amino acids long. With 5 bases removed from V and 4 bases from J, the gap between germline ends came to 12 bases. The DNA for the CDR3 is TGTGCCAGCAGCCCCCCAGGGGCCGGGGCCAACGTCCTGACTTTC. Protein product: CASSPPGAGANVLTF.

A few counts support this clonotype. The chain recombines TRBV11-3 with TRBJ1-2; a weak D match, TRBD1 (5 bases). Between the trimmed V and J ends, which lost 5 bases and 1 base, there was a span of 11 bases. Germline values: CDR1 SGHNT, CDR2 YENEEA. This CDR3 has 14 amino acids. As DNA, the CDR3 is TGTGCCAGCAGCCGCCGGGACGGTAACTATGGCTACACCTTC. Encoded protein: CASSRRDGNYGYTF.

This clonotype came up a few times. This chain joins TRBV7-2 and TRBJ2-3; 12 nucleotides agree with TRBD2. The CDR3 has 15 residues. The germline V gene has CDR1 SGHTA and CDR2 FQGNSA. V was pared by 4 bases and J by 4 bases, with 3 bases of the junction left unmatched. The CDR3 nucleotides read TGTGCCAGCAGCTCTAGCGGGGGGGCGGCAGATACGCAGTATTTT. Translated: CASSSSGGAADTQYF.

In its sample, this clonotype was seen a few times. V gene TRBV6-5 combines with J gene TRBJ2-5; unclear D gene. CDR1 is MNHEY, CDR2 SVGAGI, per germline. This CDR3 region has 11 residues. Trimming shortened V by 6 bases and J by 5 bases, and 7 bases separated the two germline ends. The CDR3 DNA follows: TGTGCCAGCAGCCAACACGAGACCCAGTACTTC. It encodes CASSQHETQYF.

J is TRBJ2-3 and V is TRBV11-2; D may be TRBD2 (6 bases). Germline V lookup: CDR1 SGHAT, CDR2 FQNNGV. Trimming stripped 1 base from V and 4 bases from J, with 24 bases between. CDR3 length: 19 residues. CDR3 sequence: CASSLVGMEGKYGADTQYF. Here the CDR3 DNA reads TGTGCCAGCAGCTTAGTTGGTATGGAGGGGAAATATGGCGCAGATACGCAGTATTTT. Drawing the rest from reference TRBV11-2 and TRBJ2-3, the complete variable domain is EAGVAQSPRYKIIEKRQSVAFWCNPISGHATLYWYQQILGQGPKLLIQFQNNGVVDDSQLPKDRFSAERLKGVDSTLKIQPAKLEDSAVYLCASSLVGMEGKYGADTQYFGPGTRLTVL.

This clonotype was seen a handful of times. The chain combines TRBV20-1 with TRBJ1-5; 10 nucleotides agree with TRBD1. The germline gives CDR1 DFQATT, CDR2 SNEGSKA (reference sequence). The V gene end was trimmed by 2 bases and the J gene end by 7 bases; junction bases not matched to a gene: 5. The CDR3 is 14 amino acids. Here the CDR3 DNA reads TGCAGTGCTAGATCGGGACAGGGGTTGCAGCCCCAGCATTTT. Translated: CSARSGQGLQPQHF.